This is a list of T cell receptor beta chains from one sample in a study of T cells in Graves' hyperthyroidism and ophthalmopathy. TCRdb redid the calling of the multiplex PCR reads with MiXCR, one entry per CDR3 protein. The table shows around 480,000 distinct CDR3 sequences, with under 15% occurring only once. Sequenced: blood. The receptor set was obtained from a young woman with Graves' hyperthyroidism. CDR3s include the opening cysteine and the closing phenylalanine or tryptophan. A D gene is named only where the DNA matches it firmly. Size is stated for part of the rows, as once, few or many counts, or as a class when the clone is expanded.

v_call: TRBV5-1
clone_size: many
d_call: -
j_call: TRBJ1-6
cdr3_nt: TGCGCCAGCAGCTTGGAGGCTACCCGCTCCTATAATTCACCCCTCCACTTT
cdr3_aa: CASSLEATRSYNSPLHF

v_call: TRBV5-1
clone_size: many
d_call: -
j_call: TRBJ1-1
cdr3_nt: TGCGCCAGCAGCGCCCTGCATTCCGCAGGCACTGAAGCTTTCTTT
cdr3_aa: CASSALHSAGTEAFF

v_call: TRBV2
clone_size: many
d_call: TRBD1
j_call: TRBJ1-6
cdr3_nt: TGTGCCAGCAGGGACTCAGGGGGCCTTCTCCACTTT
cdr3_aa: CASRDSGGLLHF

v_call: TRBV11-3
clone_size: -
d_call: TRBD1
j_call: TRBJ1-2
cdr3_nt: TGTGCCAGCAGCTTCCGGGACAGGAGTGGCTACACCTTC
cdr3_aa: CASSFRDRSGYTF

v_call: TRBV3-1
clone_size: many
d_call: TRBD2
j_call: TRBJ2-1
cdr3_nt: TGTGCCAGCAGCCAACCCCGGGGTACTAGCGGGAGGCCAGTAATCTACAATGAGCAGTTCTTC
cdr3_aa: CASSQPRGTSGRPVIYNEQFF

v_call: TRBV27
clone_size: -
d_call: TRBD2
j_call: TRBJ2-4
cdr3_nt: TGTGCCAGCAGTACTTGGACTAGCGGCGCCAAAAACATTCAGTACTTC
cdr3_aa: CASSTWTSGAKNIQYF

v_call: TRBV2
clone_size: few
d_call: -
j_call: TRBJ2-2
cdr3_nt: TGTGCCAGCAGCCGGACAGTCTTCACCGGGGAGCTGTTTTTT
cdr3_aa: CASSRTVFTGELFF

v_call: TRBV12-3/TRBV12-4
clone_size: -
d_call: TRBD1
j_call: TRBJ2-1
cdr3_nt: TGTGCCAGCAGTTTGGGGACAGCTGAGCAGTTCTTC
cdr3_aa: CASSLGTAEQFF

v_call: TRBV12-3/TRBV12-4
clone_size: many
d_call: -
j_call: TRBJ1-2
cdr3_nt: TGTGCCAGCTGCTCTTGGAGGGGCCGTGGCTACACCTTC
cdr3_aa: CASCSWRGRGYTF

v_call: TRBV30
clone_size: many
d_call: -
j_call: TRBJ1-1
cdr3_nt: TGTGCCTGGAGTGTATTCGGGGGCGCGATGAACACTGAAGCTTTCTTT
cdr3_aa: CAWSVFGGAMNTEAFF

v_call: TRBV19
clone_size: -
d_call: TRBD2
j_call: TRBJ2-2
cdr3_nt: TGTGCCAGTAGTATAGATAGCGGGAGCGGCACCGGGGAGCTGTTTTTT
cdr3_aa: CASSIDSGSGTGELFF